A single sample is the source of the 4 T cell receptor beta chains below, sequenced in a study of blood T cell repertoires in COVID-19. Only in-frame clones appear in the TCRdb table, and some are missing; sequencing was by immunoSEQ multiplex PCR. The sample includes about 200,000 clones, roughly 91% seen only once; the top ten take 3.5% to 4.5%. The sequenced sample consisted of peripheral blood. Source of these receptors: a human donor in a cohort sampled during active COVID-19.

The chain carries TRBV19 and TRBJ1-5; the D is unclear. V was trimmed by 1 base and J by 11 bases, leaving 12 bases between them. CDR3 size: 13 residues. The germline V gene encodes CDR1 LNHDA and CDR2 SQIVND (reference sequence). The CDR3 nucleotides read TGTGCCAGTAGTATAGGCAGCCCAGCGGCCCAGCATTTT. Encoded protein: CASSIGSPAAQHF.

The V gene is TRBV19, the J gene TRBJ2-7, with D maybe TRBD1 (5 bases). The germline V gene has CDR1 LNHDA and CDR2 SQIVND (reference sequence). With 3 bases removed from V and 4 bases from J, the gap between germline ends came to 10 bases. This CDR3 is built from 13 residues. The CDR3 protein is CASSMGPHYEQYF. CDR3 coding DNA: TGTGCCAGTAGTATGGGGCCCCATTACGAGCAGTACTTC.

The V and J genes are TRBV9 and TRBJ1-4; 10 positions agree with TRBD1. J lost 7 bases, V lost 4 bases, and 7 bases had no gene match. Per germline, CDR1 SGDLS and CDR2 YYNGEE. The CDR3 sequence is 15 residues long. The CDR3 DNA is TGTGCCAGCAGCTTGGGGGGACAGGGGTTTGAAAAACTGTTTTTT. Translated, it gives CASSLGGQGFEKLFF.

The V call is TRBV28, the J call TRBJ2-7; TRBD1 matches at 7 bases. CDR1 and CDR2 from the germline V gene are MDHEN and SYDVKM. The CDR3 length is 12 residues. The V gene end was trimmed by 6 bases and the J gene end by 12 bases; junction bases not matched to a gene: 11. CDR3 region: CASRRPAGGMYF. For the CDR3, the DNA is TGTGCCAGCAGACGCCCGGCAGGGGGAATGTACTTC.